This T cell receptor (beta chain) was observed in a study of blood T cell repertoires in COVID-19. In the study overall: PBMCs, B-cell-depleted T cells, or T cells were the source of the cDNA or gDNA that made up the material.

The CDR3 has 15 residues. Per germline, CDR1 MNHEY and CDR2 SVGAGI. V trimming: 6 bases; J trimming: 10 bases; junction bases outside the gene matches: 11. Repertoires were generated with immunoSEQ multiplex PCR, while TCRdb's copy carries only in-frame clones and drops some. The repertoire holds 50,000 or so clones, with roughly 87% as singletons. The clonotype originates from a man over 45 with active COVID-19. Sequencing was done on a sample of peripheral blood. The V gene is TRBV6-5, the J gene TRBJ1-6; the match to TRBD1 covers 8 bases. The CDR3 coding sequence is TGTGCCAGCAGCTACGACAGGGGCGGAGGGTCACCCCTCCACTTT. Its protein is CASSYDRGGGSPLHF.